These T cell receptor beta chains were read from a single sample in a study of T cell responses to AZD1222 COVID-19 vaccine. TCRdb keeps only in-frame clones here, not all; method: immunoSEQ multiplex PCR. The table lists 150,000 to 200,000 clones, approximately 90% of them singletons. Sample: peripheral blood, taken on day 0 of AZD1222 vaccination. The receptors derive from an adult in good health. The CDR3 runs from the conserved cysteine through the conserved F or W. The order of the fields is clone size, V gene, J gene, CDR3 protein. Clone size appears in some rows only: once, few, many, or a class for an expanded clone.

NA	TRBV24-1	TRBJ1-5	CATSDLLARQPQHF
NA	TRBV19	TRBJ2-2	CASSIKLVGSAGELFF
NA	TRBV3-1/TRBV3-2	TRBJ2-7	CASSQDLASDVTYEQYF
once	TRBV6-2/TRBV6-3	TRBJ1-2	CASSPTQRGDGYGYTF
NA	TRBV5-1	TRBJ2-7	CASSLLLQGSNEQYF
NA	TRBV3-1/TRBV3-2	TRBJ2-7	CASSQVRAGGPHEQYF
NA	TRBV5-1	TRBJ1-2	CASSLEGSSYGYTF
NA	TRBV5-5	TRBJ2-2	CASQGLAGGNTGELFF
NA	TRBV11-2	TRBJ2-7	CASSLGLAVNEQYF
NA	TRBV11-2	TRBJ2-1	CASSSRPGLFYNEQFF
NA	TRBV15	TRBJ2-1	CATSRDPQSIAGGYNEQFF
NA	TRBV25-1	TRBJ1-4	CASSDPRGSGEKLFF
NA	TRBV15	TRBJ1-4	CATSRRGNEKLFF
NA	TRBV5-1	TRBJ1-1	CASSRGDSENTEAFF
NA	TRBV2	TRBJ1-4	CASSPWTAVGEKLFF
NA	TRBV11-3	TRBJ1-6	CASSPAGTANSPLHF